In this sample, the clone carrying this T cell receptor (beta chain) turned up a few times. This specimen comes from a study of blood T cell repertoires in COVID-19. V dropped 3 bases and J dropped 2 bases, with 7 bases sitting between them. Germline values: CDR1 MRHNA, CDR2 SNTAGT. This CDR3 has 14 residues. Methods used by the authors: Estimates of nucleated cell counts were drawn from the amplification of reference gene primers. Some clones are missing from TCRdb's copy, which holds only in-frame ones; the method was immunoSEQ multiplex PCR. That table supplies the V and J calls and clone size; D and trimming were determined from the DNA. The sample lists approximately 110,000 clones, more than 65% occurring once.

The source of this sequence is a woman of 80 years or more with active or convalescent COVID-19. Sequencing input: peripheral blood. J is TRBJ2-2 and V is TRBV6-4; D possibly corresponds to TRBD1 (5 bases). The CDR3 sequence: CASSEQGNTGELFF. CDR3 sequence (DNA): TGTGCCAGCAGTGAGCAGGGTAACACCGGGGAGCTGTTTTTT.